The text below deals with one TCR beta chain. The antigen is not known. The data were obtained in a study of T cell responses to AZD1222 COVID-19 vaccine. V was pared by 8 bases and J by 4 bases, with 20 bases between. This CDR3 is 15 amino acids long. Germline V gene sequence: CDR1 MNHEY, CDR2 SMNVEV (reference sequence). Data came from immunoSEQ multiplex PCR; TCRdb stores just in-frame clones and leaves some out. The data hold roughly 120,000 clones, with about 86% observed a single time. Whole-study findings and limits: Only a handful of AZD1222 recipients, roughly 6 in all, had baseline seropositivity.

J is TRBJ1-1 and V is TRBV27; tentative D call: TRBD1 (5 bases). The sequencing here drew on peripheral blood, taken on day 0 of AZD1222 vaccination. The TCR comes from an adult in good health. The CDR3 here is CASQQWRGTGTEAFF. As DNA, the CDR3 is TGTGCCAGCCAACAGTGGCGGGGGACGGGCACTGAAGCTTTCTTT.